This T cell receptor (beta chain) was found in a study of T cell changes during pregnancy in multiple sclerosis. TCRdb's table, derived via immunoSEQ multiplex PCR, lists solely in-frame clones and lacks some. This sample has 30,000 to 40,000 clones, with approximately 91% found just once. The germline V gene has CDR1 SEHNR and CDR2 FQNEAQ (reference sequence). This CDR3 has 14 amino acids. Trimming shortened V by 3 bases and J by 1 base, and 9 bases separated the two germline ends. This clone was seen more than once but under ten times. This specimen consisted of CD4+ T cells from peripheral blood mononuclear cells, obtained in the third trimester of pregnancy. The V gene is TRBV7-9, the J gene TRBJ1-1, with a possible D match to TRBD1 (6 bases). The source is a female donor in good health, enrolled as a control in a pregnancy study. CDR3 region: CASSLSTGNTEAFF. In DNA form, the CDR3 reads TGTGCCAGCAGCTTGTCGACAGGGAACACTGAAGCTTTCTTT. Based on the CDR3 plus reference TRBV7-9 and TRBJ1-1, the full variable domain is DTGVSQNPRHKITKRGQNVTFRCDPISEHNRLYWYRQTLGQGPEFLTYFQNEAQLEKSRLLSDRFSAERPKGSFSTLEIQRTEQGDSAMYLCASSLSTGNTEAFFGQGTRLTVV.